The 29 T cell receptor beta chains below come from one sample, sequenced in a study of neurological immune-mediated disorders. TCRdb reprocessed the 5' RACE reads with MiXCR, giving one entry per CDR3 protein. The table lists approximately 47,000 distinct CDR3 sequences, about 13% of them singletons, with roughly 10% in the top ten. Indicated time point: longitudinal time-point 3. Source material: PBMCs. These receptors originate from a male donor with HTLV-1-associated myelopathy (HAM/TSP).

In its sample, this clonotype was seen many times. The J gene is TRBJ2-3, the V gene TRBV20-1; 9 positions agree with TRBD2. V lost 0 bases and J lost 0; bases outside the gene matches: 13. Germline CDR1 and CDR2: DFQATT and SNEGSKA (reference sequence). The CDR3 has 19 residues. This CDR3 reads CSARDPFSGSGGSTDTQYF. In DNA form, the CDR3 reads TGCAGTGCTAGAGATCCCTTTTCCGGTAGCGGGGGAAGCACAGATACGCAGTATTTT.

This clonotype has ten or more counts. The chain links TRBV6-5 to TRBJ1-2; D gene unclear. The length of the CDR3 is 11 residues. V lost 5 bases, J lost 4 bases, and 5 bases lay in between. The germline V gene encodes CDR1 MNHEY and CDR2 SVGAGI. CDR3 DNA sequence: TGTGCCAGCAGTAAGGGCTATGGCTACACCTTC. Its translation: CASSKGYGYTF.

In its sample, this clonotype was seen many times. The V gene is TRBV3-1, the J gene TRBJ2-7, with 9 positions matching TRBD1. Germline CDR1 and CDR2: LGHDT and YNNKEL (reference sequence). With V trimmed by 4 bases and J by 3 bases, 10 bases remained unmatched. The CDR3 consists of 16 residues. The CDR3 nucleotides are TGTGCCAGCAGCCGAGGGACAGGGCTCGGGGGCTACGAGCAGTACTTC. Translation gives CASSRGTGLGGYEQYF.

This clonotype was picked up many times. The chain recombines TRBV6-2 or TRBV6-3 with TRBJ2-4, with D tentatively TRBD1 (5 bases). The V and J ends lost 4 bases and 2 bases respectively, with 6 bases between them. The CDR3 is 13 residues long. Germline V lookup: CDR1 MNHEY, CDR2 SVGEGT. Written as DNA, the CDR3 is TGTGCCAGCAGTTTGGACACCAAAAACATTCAGTACTTC. It translates to CASSLDTKNIQYF.

The CDR3 bases are TGCAGTGCTAGATTCGACGGGGGTAACACTGAAGCTTTCTTT. It is translated as CSARFDGGNTEAFF. The chain recombines TRBV20-1 with TRBJ1-1; TRBD1 might be the D (5 bases). The CDR3 loop spans 14 amino acids. Germline V CDR1 and CDR2: DFQATT, SNEGSKA (reference sequence). V lost 2 bases to trimming and J lost 2 bases, with 12 bases between them.

The V and J genes are TRBV5-5 and TRBJ2-1; 13 positions match TRBD2. Looked up from germline, CDR1 is SGHKS and CDR2 is YYEKEE (reference sequence). J gave up 7 bases and V 2 bases, and 15 bases lay outside the gene matches. The CDR3 totals 19 residues. CDR3 region: CASSFMGTSGAYLTNEQFF. CDR3 sequence (DNA): TGTGCCAGCAGCTTCATGGGGACTAGCGGGGCATACCTTACTAATGAGCAGTTCTTC. Filled out from reference TRBV5-5 and TRBJ2-1, the complete variable domain reads DAGVTQSPTHLIKTRGQQVTLRCSPISGHKSVSWYQQVLGQGPQFIFQYYEKEERGRGNFPDRFSARQFPNYSSELNVNALLLGDSALYLCASSFMGTSGAYLTNEQFFGPGTRLTVL.

This clonotype has more than one count but fewer than ten. The gene calls are TRBV5-4 and TRBJ1-1; TRBD1 agrees at 10 bases. J lost 5 bases, V lost 4 bases, and 8 bases had no gene match. CDR1 is SGHNT and CDR2 is YYREEE in the germline V gene (reference sequence). This CDR3 region has 15 residues. Written as DNA, the CDR3 is TGTGCCAGCAGCATGAGGGACAGGGGAGGGACTGAAGCTTTCTTT. It yields the protein CASSMRDRGGTEAFF. Complete variable domain (other parts from reference TRBV5-4 and TRBJ1-1): ETGVTQSPTHLIKTRGQQVTLRCSSQSGHNTVSWYQQALGQGPQFIFQYYREEENGRGNFPPRFSGLQFPNYSSELNVNALELDDSALYLCASSMRDRGGTEAFFGQGTRLTVV.

Ten or more counts support this clonotype. The rearrangement joins TRBV7-9 to TRBJ2-3; tentative D call: TRBD2 (6 bases). Germline CDR1 SEHNR, CDR2 FQNEAQ (reference sequence). CDR3 size: 15 residues. V was trimmed by 5 bases and J by 0 bases, leaving 12 bases between them. The CDR3 DNA sequence: TGTGCCAGCAGCAAGCGAGGAGGGAGCACAGATACGCAGTATTTT. Amino acids: CASSKRGGSTDTQYF.

This clonotype is medium-sized. This chain joins TRBV4-2 and TRBJ2-5; D uncertain. This CDR3 region has 14 residues. Looked up from germline, CDR1 is LGHNA and CDR2 is YNFKEQ. V was trimmed by 0 bases and J by 2 bases, leaving 7 bases between them. The chain's CDR3 is CASSQEGQQETQYF. CDR3 nucleotides: TGTGCCAGCAGCCAAGAAGGGCAGCAAGAGACCCAGTACTTC.

This clonotype occurred many times. The chain recombines TRBV5-1 with TRBJ1-4, with D perhaps TRBD1 (5 bases). The V gene lost 4 bases and the J gene lost 7 bases, with 23 bases spanning the gap. The CDR3 loop spans 17 amino acids. Germline V lookup: CDR1 SGHRS, CDR2 YFSETQ. CDR3 loop: CASSEAGARLGIEKLFF. CDR3 DNA: TGCGCCAGCAGCGAGGCCGGGGCCCGGCTGGGGATTGAAAAACTGTTTTTT. The full variable domain, completed using reference TRBV5-1 and TRBJ1-4, is KAGVTQTPRYLIKTRGQQVTLSCSPISGHRSVSWYQQTPGQGLQFLFEYFSETQRNKGNFPGRFSGRQFSNSRSEMNVSTLELGDSALYLCASSEAGARLGIEKLFFGSGTQLSVL.

This clonotype showed up many times. J is TRBJ1-6 and V is TRBV20-1; D not certain. V lost 2 bases and J 10 bases, leaving 18 bases between the germline ends. The CDR3 is made up of 15 amino acids. CDR1 is DFQATT, CDR2 SNEGSKA, per germline (reference sequence). DNA for the CDR3: TGCAGTGCTAGACCGGGCCAAAGAATTCTCTCACCCCTCCACTTT. The encoded protein is CSARPGQRILSPLHF.

The sample holds many counts of this clonotype. The V and J genes are TRBV7-2 and TRBJ2-2; 9 bases are a match to TRBD2. J lost 3 bases, V lost 4 bases, and 12 bases had no gene match. Germline-derived CDR1 and CDR2 are SGHTA and FQGNSA. The CDR3 sequence is 18 residues long. CDR3 DNA sequence: TGTGCCAGCAGCTACCGACCGGCGGGGGGGCTAGACACCGGGGAGCTGTTTTTT. Amino acids: CASSYRPAGGLDTGELFF.

V gene TRBV20-1 combines with J gene TRBJ1-1, with 7 bases matching TRBD1. Per the germline V gene, CDR1 is DFQATT and CDR2 is SNEGSKA (reference sequence). V lost 5 bases, J lost 0 bases, and 9 bases stayed unmatched. This CDR3 has 15 residues. The DNA for the CDR3 is TGCAGTGCTCCTCGGACAGGAGAAATGAACACTGAAGCTTTCTTT. It specifies CSAPRTGEMNTEAFF.

This clonotype was seen many times. The rearrangement joins TRBV7-3 to TRBJ2-2; D is undetermined. There are 12 residues in the CDR3. The germline gives CDR1 SGHTA, CDR2 FQGTGA. Trimming took 2 bases from V and 9 from J, leaving 7 bases between them. The CDR3 is CASSLLGRELFF. The DNA for the CDR3 is TGTGCCAGCAGCTTATTGGGCCGGGAGCTGTTTTTT.

This clonotype was found many times. The chain has TRBV7-6 and TRBJ1-1, with unresolved D. Germline-derived CDR1 and CDR2 are SGHVS and FNYEAQ. The CDR3 covers 14 residues. Trimming shortened V by 4 bases and J by 5 bases, and 14 bases separated the two germline ends. The CDR3 protein is CASSSLNRDTEAFF. The CDR3 nucleotides read TGTGCCAGCAGCTCGTTGAATCGAGATACTGAAGCTTTCTTT.

A few counts support this clonotype. This CDR3 is CASSLDGQGGWNEQFF. In DNA, the CDR3 is TGCGCCAGCAGCTTGGATGGGCAGGGTGGTTGGAATGAGCAGTTCTTC. J is TRBJ2-1 and V is TRBV5-1; the D gene is possibly TRBD1 (5 bases). With 0 bases removed from V and 7 bases from J, the gap between germline ends came to 17 bases. CDR3 length: 16 amino acids. Per germline, CDR1 SGHRS and CDR2 YFSETQ.

As for this clonotype: The DNA is left out, because the CDR3 cannot be placed on it with certainty; the CDR3 is given as TCRdb lists it. The chain employs TRBV4-2 and TRBJ1-2. In germline, CDR1 is LGHNA, CDR2 YNFKEQ. The CDR3 spans 19 amino acids, including both terminal residues. This chain's CDR3 is CASSFYICSARVSGPGYTF.

This clonotype was counted at least ten times. V gene TRBV5-1 combines with J gene TRBJ1-2; the D gene is possibly TRBD1 (5 bases). From germline, CDR1 is SGHRS and CDR2 YFSETQ. Trimming removed 4 bases at V and 7 bases at J, with 14 bases between. The CDR3 covers 13 residues. This CDR3 is CASSLRGSAGYTF. CDR3 coding DNA: TGCGCCAGCAGCCTCCGGGGGTCGGCTGGCTACACCTTC.

This clonotype was seen ten or more times. The chain links TRBV7-9 to TRBJ1-6, with D maybe TRBD1 (5 bases). Germline loops: CDR1 SEHNR, CDR2 FQNEAQ (reference sequence). V lost 2 bases to trimming and J lost 10 bases, with 12 bases between them. The length of the CDR3 is 14 residues. In nucleotides, the CDR3 is TGTGCCAGCAGCTTAAGCTTCAGGGACTCACCCCTCCACTTT. Amino acids: CASSLSFRDSPLHF.

The table lists this clonotype with many counts. This chain links TRBV27 with TRBJ1-5, with a tentative D call TRBD1 (5 bases). Germline V gene data show CDR1 as MNHEY and CDR2 as SMNVEV (reference sequence). V was pared by 2 bases and J by 2 bases, with 10 bases between. This CDR3 spans 15 amino acids. The CDR3 protein is CASSLIGGGNQPQHF. The CDR3 coding sequence is TGTGCCAGCAGTTTAATTGGGGGGGGCAATCAGCCCCAGCATTTT.

The rearrangement links TRBV5-1 to TRBJ2-3, with 11 bases matching TRBD1. The trim removed 3 bases at V and 1 base at J, leaving 1 base unmatched. Germline loops: CDR1 SGHRS, CDR2 YFSETQ. The CDR3 is made up of 15 amino acids. In nucleotides, the CDR3 is TGCGCCAGCAGCTCGGGACAGGGGGGCACAGATACGCAGTATTTT. Amino acids: CASSSGQGGTDTQYF.

This clonotype was detected many times. The chain carries TRBV20-1 and TRBJ2-7; TRBD1 aligns across 7 bases. The CDR3 loop spans 12 amino acids. Germline CDR1 and CDR2: DFQATT and SNEGSKA (reference sequence). V gave up 1 base and J gave up 6 bases; unmatched junction bases: 3. The CDR3: CSARATGSEQYF. The DNA for the CDR3 is TGCAGTGCTAGAGCGACAGGGTCCGAGCAGTACTTC.

This clonotype showed up many times. V usage is TRBV9 and J usage is TRBJ2-5; D is uncertain. The CDR3 has 12 residues. V lost 0 bases and J lost 7, with 7 bases in between. The germline CDR1 and CDR2 sequences are SGDLS and YYNGEE. The CDR3 DNA reads TGTGCCAGCAGCGTAGGTGTCGGGACCCAGTACTTC. It translates to CASSVGVGTQYF.

CDR3 nucleotides: TGCAGTGCTAGCCCCACTAGTGGACTAGCGCACCAAGAGACCCAGTACTTC. Translation: CSASPTSGLAHQETQYF. The chain has TRBV20-1 and TRBJ2-5; 9 nucleotides line up with TRBD2. The germline V gene encodes CDR1 DFQATT and CDR2 SNEGSKA (reference sequence). This CDR3 contains 17 residues. V shed 3 bases, J shed 0 bases, and the junction held 11 bases outside the gene matches.

In this sample, this clonotype turned up many times. DNA for the CDR3: TGTGCCAGCAGCGCGGGGGTTTTGGATCAGCCCCAGCATTTT. Translated, it gives CASSAGVLDQPQHF. This sequence joins TRBV9 and TRBJ1-5; TRBD1 might be the D (5 bases). Between the trimmed V and J ends, which lost 3 bases and 5 bases, there was a span of 12 bases. Germline CDR1 is SGDLS and CDR2 is YYNGEE. CDR3 length: 14 amino acids.

This clonotype was observed at least ten times. The chain's CDR3 is CSASARTEAFF. As DNA, the CDR3 is TGCAGTGCTAGTGCACGGACGGAAGCTTTCTTT. This chain links TRBV20-1 with TRBJ1-1; D is undetermined. Trimming left V 3 bases short and J 8 bases short, with 10 bases between. Germline V CDR1 and CDR2: DFQATT, SNEGSKA (reference sequence). The length of the CDR3 is 11 residues.

Comments on this clonotype: A much larger clonotype is one base distant, so this may be a read error. The chain has TRBV3-1 and TRBJ2-3; perhaps TRBD2 as D (6 bases). Germline V CDR1 and CDR2: LGHDT, YNNKEL (reference sequence). The CDR3 length is 18 residues. The CDR3 DNA follows: TGTGTCAGCAGCCAAGGTTCTCGAGCGGGTTCCCGGGAGGATACGCAGTATTTT. This gives the protein CVSSQGSRAGSREDTQYF.

The count of this clonotype is one. A junction boundary mismatches the germline segment, possibly from a read error. This chain joins TRBV6-5 and TRBJ1-3; no clear D. The length of the CDR3 is 11 residues. CDR1 is MNHEY and CDR2 is SVGAGI in the germline V gene. CDR3 sequence (DNA): TGTGCCAGCAGGGGAGGGAACAGCATATATTTT. Protein sequence: CASRGGNSIYF.

This clonotype occurred many times. The chain uses TRBV5-1 and TRBJ1-2, with 8 positions matching TRBD1. CDR1 SGHRS and CDR2 YFSETQ come from the germline V gene. The CDR3 length is 14 residues. Trimming took 4 bases from V and 6 from J; bases not matched to a gene: 8. The CDR3 is CASSLGQAGDGYTF. The CDR3 nucleotides are TGCGCCAGCAGCCTGGGACAGGCTGGCGATGGCTACACCTTC. The complete variable domain, with remaining parts taken from reference TRBV5-1 and TRBJ1-2, reads KAGVTQTPRYLIKTRGQQVTLSCSPISGHRSVSWYQQTPGQGLQFLFEYFSETQRNKGNFPGRFSGRQFSNSRSEMNVSTLELGDSALYLCASSLGQAGDGYTFGSGTRLTVV.